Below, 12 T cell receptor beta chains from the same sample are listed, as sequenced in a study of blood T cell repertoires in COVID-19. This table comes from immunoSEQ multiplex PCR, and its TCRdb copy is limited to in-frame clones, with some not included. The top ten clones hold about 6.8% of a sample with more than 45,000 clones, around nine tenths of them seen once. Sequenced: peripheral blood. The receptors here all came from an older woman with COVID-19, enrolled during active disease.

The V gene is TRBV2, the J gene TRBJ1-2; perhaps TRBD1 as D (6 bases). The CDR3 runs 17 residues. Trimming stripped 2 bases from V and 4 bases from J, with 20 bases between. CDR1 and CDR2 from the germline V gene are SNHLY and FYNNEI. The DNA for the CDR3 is TGTGCCAGCAGTGAATTACTTCCGGGGGGGCGCTTCTATGGCTACACCTTC. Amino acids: CASSELLPGGRFYGYTF. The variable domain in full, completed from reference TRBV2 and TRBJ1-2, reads EPEVTQTPSHQVTQMGQEVILRCVPISNHLYFYWYRQILGQKVEFLVSFYNNEISEKSEIFDDQFSVERPDGSNFTLKIRSTKLEDSAMYFCASSELLPGGRFYGYTFGSGTRLTVV.

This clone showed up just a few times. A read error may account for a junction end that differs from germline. The CDR3 reads CASSLAVTSSPRELFF. The CDR3 DNA follows: TGTGCTAGCAGCTTAGCGGTGACTAGCAGCCCGAGGGAGCTGTTTTTT. The chain joins TRBV7-7 to TRBJ2-2; 7 bases are a match to TRBD2. Germline V gene sequence: CDR1 SSHAT, CDR2 FNYEAQ (reference sequence). CDR3 length equals 16 residues.

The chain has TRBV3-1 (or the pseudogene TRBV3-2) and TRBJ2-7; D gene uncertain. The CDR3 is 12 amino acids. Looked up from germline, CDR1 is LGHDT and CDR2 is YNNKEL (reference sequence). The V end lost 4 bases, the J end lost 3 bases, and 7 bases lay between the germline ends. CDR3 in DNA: TGTGCCAGCAGCCGAGTTAACTACGAGCAGTACTTC. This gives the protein CASSRVNYEQYF.

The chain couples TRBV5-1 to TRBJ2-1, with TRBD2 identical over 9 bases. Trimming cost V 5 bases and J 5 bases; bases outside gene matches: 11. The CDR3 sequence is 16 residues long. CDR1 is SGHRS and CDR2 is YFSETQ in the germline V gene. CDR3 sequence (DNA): TGCGCCAGCAGTCAAGGCCCAACTAGCGGGCACAATGAGCAGTTCTTC. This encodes CASSQGPTSGHNEQFF. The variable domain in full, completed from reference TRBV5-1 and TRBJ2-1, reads KAGVTQTPRYLIKTRGQQVTLSCSPISGHRSVSWYQQTPGQGLQFLFEYFSETQRNKGNFPGRFSGRQFSNSRSEMNVSTLELGDSALYLCASSQGPTSGHNEQFFGPGTRLTVL.

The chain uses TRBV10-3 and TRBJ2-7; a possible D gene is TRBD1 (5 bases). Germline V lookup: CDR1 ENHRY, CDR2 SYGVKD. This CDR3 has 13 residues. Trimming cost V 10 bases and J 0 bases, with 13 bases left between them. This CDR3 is CASRMQGSYEQYF. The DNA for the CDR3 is TGTGCCAGTAGGATGCAGGGCTCCTACGAGCAGTACTTC.

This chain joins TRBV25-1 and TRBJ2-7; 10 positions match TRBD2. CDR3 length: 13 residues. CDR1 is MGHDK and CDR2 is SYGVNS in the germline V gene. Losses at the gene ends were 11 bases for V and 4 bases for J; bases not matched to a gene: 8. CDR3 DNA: TGTGCCTCTAAGCGGGAGGGCCGATACGAGCAGTACTTC. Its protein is CASKREGRYEQYF.

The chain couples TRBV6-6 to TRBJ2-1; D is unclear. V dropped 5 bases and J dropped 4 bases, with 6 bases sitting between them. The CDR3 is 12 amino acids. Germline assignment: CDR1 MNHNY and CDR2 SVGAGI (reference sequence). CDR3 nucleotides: TGTGCCAGCAGTCCGTTATACAATGAGCAGTTCTTC. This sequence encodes CASSPLYNEQFF.

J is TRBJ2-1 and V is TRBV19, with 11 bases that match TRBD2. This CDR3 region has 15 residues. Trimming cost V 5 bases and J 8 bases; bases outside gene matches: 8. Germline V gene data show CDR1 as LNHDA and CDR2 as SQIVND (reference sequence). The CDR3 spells CASSSLAGGSHEQFF. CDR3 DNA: TGTGCCAGTAGTTCCCTAGCGGGGGGATCCCATGAGCAGTTCTTC.

CDR3 sequence reads: CASSWAFSYTF. Here the CDR3 DNA reads TGTGCCAGCAGTTGGGCTTTTAGCTACACCTTC. The rearrangement joins TRBV6-5 to TRBJ1-2, with no clear D. In germline, CDR1 is MNHEY, CDR2 SVGAGI. The V end lost 4 bases, the J end lost 9 bases, and 9 bases lay between the germline ends. This CDR3 contains 11 residues.

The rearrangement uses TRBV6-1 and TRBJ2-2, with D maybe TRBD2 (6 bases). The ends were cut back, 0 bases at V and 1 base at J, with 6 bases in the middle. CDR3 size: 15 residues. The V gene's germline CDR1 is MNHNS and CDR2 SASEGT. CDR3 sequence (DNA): TGTGCCAGCAGTGAAGCTAGCGGGAACACCGGGGAGCTGTTTTTT. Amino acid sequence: CASSEASGNTGELFF.

The CDR3 DNA reads as TGCGCCAGCAGCCAAGAAAGTACAGGGAGCTCCTATAATTCACCCCTCCACTTT. It encodes CASSQESTGSSYNSPLHF. The genes are TRBV4-1 and TRBJ1-6; the D gene is possibly TRBD1 (6 bases). The CDR3 has 18 amino acids. CDR1 and CDR2 from the germline V gene are MGHRA and YSYEKL. Trimming took off 0 bases at V and 0 bases at J, with 12 bases between the two ends.

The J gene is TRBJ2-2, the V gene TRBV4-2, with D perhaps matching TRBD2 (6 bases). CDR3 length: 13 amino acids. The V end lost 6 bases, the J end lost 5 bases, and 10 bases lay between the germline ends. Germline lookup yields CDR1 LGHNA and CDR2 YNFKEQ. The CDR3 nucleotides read TGTGCCAGCAGTCCGGGACTTACCGGGGAGCTGTTTTTT. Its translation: CASSPGLTGELFF.